Described below is a single TCR beta chain sequence and its context. This entry belongs to a study of blood T cell repertoires in COVID-19. Study in general: Donors in the United States, Italy and Spain gave samples during acute or convalescent COVID-19. T cells, B-cell-depleted T cells, or PBMCs supplied cDNA or gDNA.

Per the germline V gene, CDR1 is SGHTA and CDR2 is FQGNSA. The CDR3 runs 15 residues. V was clipped by 3 bases and J by 5 bases, with 15 bases between them. In the original workflow: Amplification of reference gene primers provided the estimated nucleated cell counts. The assay was immunoSEQ multiplex PCR, and TCRdb's table has in-frame clones only and misses some. That table furnishes V, J and clone size, whereas the DNA furnished D and trimming. The sample carries over 200,000 clones, 88% recorded once. The receptor comes from a man aged 55 to 70 who had recovered from COVID-19. The sequencing sample was made of peripheral blood. This sequence joins TRBV7-2 and TRBJ2-3; tentative D call: TRBD1 (8 bases). CDR3 DNA sequence: TGTGCCAGCAGCTTTACAGGGGGGGTTGGAGATACGCAGTATTTT. This codes for CASSFTGGVGDTQYF. The whole variable domain, filled in from reference TRBV7-2 and TRBJ2-3, reads GAGVSQSPSNKVTEKGKDVELRCDPISGHTALYWYRQSLGQGLEFLIYFQGNSAPDKSGLPSDRFSAERTGGSVSTLTIQRTQQEDSAVYLCASSFTGGVGDTQYFGPGTRLTVL.